The clone carrying this T cell receptor (beta chain) was seen only once. Its antigen is unidentified. The data originate from a study of cytomegalovirus exposure and HLA in healthy donors. Study in general: The study placed 80% to 90% of its approximately 430 genotyped donors in the Caucasian-associated ancestry cluster. Findings and limits, study-wide: TCR beta sequences reportedly predicted most subjects' HLA-A and HLA-B alleles accurately.

Researchers ran the PCR with 60 Vbeta and 13 Jbeta primers. Clones were sequenced by immunoSEQ multiplex PCR, and TCRdb holds only the in-frame ones, with some missing. The sample includes approximately 110,000 clones, around 80% of them seen just once. Germline lookup yields CDR1 SQVTM and CDR2 ANQGSEA. This CDR3 comprises 14 residues. The V segment lost 4 bases and the J segment 0 bases; nucleotides outside the gene matches: 2. The source of this sequence is a man between 50 and 59 years old in good health and CMV-seronegative. V gene TRBV29-1 combines with J gene TRBJ1-5; TRBD1 aligns across 8 bases. Specimen: PBMCs. The CDR3 nucleotides are TGCAGCGTTGTAACAGGGGGTAGCAATCAGCCCCAGCATTTT. Protein sequence: CSVVTGGSNQPQHF.